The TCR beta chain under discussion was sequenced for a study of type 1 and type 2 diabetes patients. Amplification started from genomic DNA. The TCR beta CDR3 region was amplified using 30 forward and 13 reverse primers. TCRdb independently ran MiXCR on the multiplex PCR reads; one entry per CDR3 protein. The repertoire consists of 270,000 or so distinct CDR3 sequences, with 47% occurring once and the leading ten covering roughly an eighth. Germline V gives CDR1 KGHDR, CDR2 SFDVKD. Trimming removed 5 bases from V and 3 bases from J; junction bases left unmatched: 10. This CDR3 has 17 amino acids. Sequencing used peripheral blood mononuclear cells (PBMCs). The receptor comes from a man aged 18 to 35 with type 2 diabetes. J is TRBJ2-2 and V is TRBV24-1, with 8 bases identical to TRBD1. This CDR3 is CATSAPGQGAHTGELFF. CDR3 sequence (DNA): TGTGCCACCAGTGCCCCCGGGCAGGGGGCCCACACCGGGGAGCTGTTTTTT.